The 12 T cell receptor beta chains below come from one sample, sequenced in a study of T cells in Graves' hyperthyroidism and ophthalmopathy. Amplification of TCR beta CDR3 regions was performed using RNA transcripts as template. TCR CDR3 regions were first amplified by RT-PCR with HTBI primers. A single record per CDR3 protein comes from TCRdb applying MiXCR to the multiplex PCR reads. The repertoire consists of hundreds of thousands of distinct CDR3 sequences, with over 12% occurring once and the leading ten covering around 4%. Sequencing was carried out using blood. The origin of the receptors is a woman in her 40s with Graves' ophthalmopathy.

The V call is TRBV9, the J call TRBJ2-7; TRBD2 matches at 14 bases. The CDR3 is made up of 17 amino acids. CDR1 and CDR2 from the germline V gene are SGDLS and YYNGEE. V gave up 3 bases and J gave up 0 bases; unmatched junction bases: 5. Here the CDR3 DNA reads TGTGCCAGCAGCGCCTCGGGACTAGCGGGAGACTCCTACGAGCAGTACTTC. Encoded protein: CASSASGLAGDSYEQYF.

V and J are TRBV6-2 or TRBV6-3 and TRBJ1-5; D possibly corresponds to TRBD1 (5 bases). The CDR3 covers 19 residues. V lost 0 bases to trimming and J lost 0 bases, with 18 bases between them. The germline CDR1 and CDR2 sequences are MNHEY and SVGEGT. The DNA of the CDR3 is TGTGCCAGCAGTTACTCAGGCAGGGAGGTGACGGGTAGCAATCAGCCCCAGCATTTT. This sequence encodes CASSYSGREVTGSNQPQHF.

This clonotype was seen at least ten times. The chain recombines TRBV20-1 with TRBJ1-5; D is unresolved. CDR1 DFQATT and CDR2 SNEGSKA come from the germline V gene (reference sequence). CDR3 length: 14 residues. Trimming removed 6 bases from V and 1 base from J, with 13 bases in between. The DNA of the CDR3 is TGCAGTGCCCTCGACAAGGCGAGCAATCAGCCCCAGCATTTT. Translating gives CSALDKASNQPQHF.

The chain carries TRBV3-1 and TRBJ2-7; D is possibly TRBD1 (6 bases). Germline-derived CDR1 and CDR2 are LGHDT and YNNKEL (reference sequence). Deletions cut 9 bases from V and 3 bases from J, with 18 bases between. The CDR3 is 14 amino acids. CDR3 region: CASSRTDGNYEQYF. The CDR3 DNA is TGTGCCAGTTCACGGACAGACGGCAACTACGAGCAGTACTTC.

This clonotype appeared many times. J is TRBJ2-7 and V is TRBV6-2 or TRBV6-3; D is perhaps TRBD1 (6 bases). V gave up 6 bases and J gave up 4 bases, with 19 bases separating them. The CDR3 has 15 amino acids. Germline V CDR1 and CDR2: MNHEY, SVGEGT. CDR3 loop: CASRPGQLGFYEQYF. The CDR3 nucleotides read TGTGCCAGCAGACCCGGACAGCTAGGGTTTTACGAGCAGTACTTC.

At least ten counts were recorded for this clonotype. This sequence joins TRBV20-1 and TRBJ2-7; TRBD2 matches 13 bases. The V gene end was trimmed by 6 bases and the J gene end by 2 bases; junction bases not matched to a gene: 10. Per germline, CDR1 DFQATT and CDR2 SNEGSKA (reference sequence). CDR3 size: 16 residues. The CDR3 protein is CSAQGYGTSGTYEQYF. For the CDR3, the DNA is TGCAGTGCCCAGGGGTACGGGACTAGCGGGACCTACGAGCAGTACTTC.

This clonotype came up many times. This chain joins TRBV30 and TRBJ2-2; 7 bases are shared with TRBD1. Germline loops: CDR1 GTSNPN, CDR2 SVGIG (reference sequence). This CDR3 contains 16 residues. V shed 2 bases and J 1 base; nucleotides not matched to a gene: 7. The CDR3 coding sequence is TGTGCCTGGAGTTCCTACAGGGGCGAGAACACCGGGGAGCTGTTTTTT. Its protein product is CAWSSYRGENTGELFF.

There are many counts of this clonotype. The CDR3 sequence is CASSWAGLPNTGELFF. The CDR3 DNA follows: TGTGCCAGCAGCTGGGCGGGACTCCCCAACACCGGGGAGCTGTTTTTT. This rearrangement joins TRBV11-2 to TRBJ2-2; maybe TRBD2 (6 bases). Germline V gene data show CDR1 as SGHAT and CDR2 as FQNNGV. The CDR3 has 16 residues. Trimming stripped 4 bases from V and 2 bases from J, with 14 bases between.

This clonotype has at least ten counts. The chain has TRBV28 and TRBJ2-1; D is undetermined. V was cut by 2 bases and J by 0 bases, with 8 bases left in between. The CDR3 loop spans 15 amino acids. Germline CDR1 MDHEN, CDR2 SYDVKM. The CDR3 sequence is CASSLISFSYNEQFF. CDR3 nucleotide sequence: TGTGCCAGCAGTTTAATCAGCTTCTCCTACAATGAGCAGTTCTTC.

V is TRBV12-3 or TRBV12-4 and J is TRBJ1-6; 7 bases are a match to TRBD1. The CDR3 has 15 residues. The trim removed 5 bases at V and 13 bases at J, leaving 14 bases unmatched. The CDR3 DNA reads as TGTGCCAGCAGTCAAGAAGCTAACAGGGGCGAGCCCCTCCACTTT. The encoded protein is CASSQEANRGEPLHF.

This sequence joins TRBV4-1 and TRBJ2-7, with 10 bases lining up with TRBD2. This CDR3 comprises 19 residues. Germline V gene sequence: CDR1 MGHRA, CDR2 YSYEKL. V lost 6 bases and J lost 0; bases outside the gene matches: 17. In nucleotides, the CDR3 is TGCGCCAGCAGACTTACTAGCGGGATTAGCGGGACTACCTCCTACGAGCAGTACTTC. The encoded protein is CASRLTSGISGTTSYEQYF.

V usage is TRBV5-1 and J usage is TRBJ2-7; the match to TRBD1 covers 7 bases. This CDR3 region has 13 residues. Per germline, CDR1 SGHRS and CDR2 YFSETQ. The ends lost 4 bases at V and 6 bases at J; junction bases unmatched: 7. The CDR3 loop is CASSPGTALEQYF. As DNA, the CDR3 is TGCGCCAGCAGCCCAGGGACAGCCCTCGAGCAGTACTTC.